The entry that follows covers one T cell receptor (beta chain) sequence. Its matching antigen is unknown. These data originate in a study of shared clonotypes between healthy human individuals. The study's findings and limits: Several donors held around 5% of naive CD4 clonotypes in common. The rarefaction results pointed to incomplete sorted-subset sequencing despite large depth. Memory subsets generally showed lower estimated richness than naive subsets. Represented diversity, genetic and exposure-history alike, was limited by few donors.

Germline V gene lookup returns CDR1 SGDLS and CDR2 YYNGEE. This CDR3 has 15 amino acids. V lost 3 bases and J lost 4, with 16 bases in between. Sequencing used immunoSEQ multiplex PCR; TCRdb keeps in-frame clones, though not all of them. The sample contains around 600,000 clones, about 98% of which appear only once. CD45RO negativity and positive selection for CCR7 defined naive CD8 cells, a population that excluded terminally differentiated effector memory CD45RA+ cells. Sequencing was performed on naive CD8+ T cells sorted from blood. The origin of this receptor is a man aged 25-45 years in good health. The genes are TRBV9 and TRBJ1-2; D ambiguous. The CDR3 region has the DNA TGTGCCAGCAGCGAAGGCGGGTCTCCGGTCTATGGCTACACCTTC. Residues: CASSEGGSPVYGYTF.